These 6 T cell receptor beta chains originate from one sample sequenced in a study of Graves' ophthalmopathy and Graves' hyperthyroidism. The TCR beta CDR3 regions underwent amplification from RNA transcripts. A first-round RT-PCR used HTBI primers, followed by a second-round multiplex PCR. Using its own MiXCR run on the multiplex PCR reads, TCRdb lists one record per CDR3 protein. The sample gives hundreds of thousands of distinct CDR3 sequences, more than 20% of which show up once; approximately 3.2% is in the top ten. The sample comprised peripheral blood. The origin of the receptors is a woman aged 18-29 years with stable Graves' hyperthyroidism.

The rearrangement uses TRBV20-1 and TRBJ2-7; the match to TRBD2 covers 12 bases. The length of the CDR3 is 16 residues. Germline-derived CDR1 and CDR2 are DFQATT and SNEGSKA (reference sequence). Germline trimming cut 1 base from V and 0 bases from J; bases unmatched to any gene: 4. The CDR3 sequence is CSARARLAGDSYEQYF. CDR3 sequence (DNA): TGCAGTGCTAGAGCACGACTAGCGGGGGACTCCTACGAGCAGTACTTC.

The table lists this clonotype with many counts. This chain uses TRBV6-2 or TRBV6-3 with TRBJ1-1; 11 bases line up with TRBD1. V was clipped by 0 bases and J by 1 base; unmatched bases: 7. Germline assignment: CDR1 MNHEY and CDR2 SVGEGT. This CDR3 has 18 residues. This CDR3 reads CASSYSWGGQGGNTEAFF. CDR3 sequence (DNA): TGTGCCAGCAGTTACTCGTGGGGGGGACAGGGGGGGAACACTGAAGCTTTCTTT.

This clonotype was counted many times. The genes are TRBV4-1 and TRBJ1-5; D remains unclear. Germline V gene data show CDR1 as MGHRA and CDR2 as YSYEKL. The length of the CDR3 is 14 residues. Between the trimmed V and J ends, which lost 6 bases and 2 bases, there was a span of 11 bases. CDR3 in amino acids: CASRIKYGNQPQHF. The CDR3 DNA follows: TGCGCCAGCAGGATAAAGTACGGCAATCAGCCCCAGCATTTT.

The gene calls are TRBV6-1 and TRBJ1-2, with D uncertain. V was shortened by 0 bases and J by 4 bases, with 12 bases between the two germline ends. Germline CDR1 and CDR2: MNHNS and SASEGT. The CDR3 covers 15 residues. CDR3 sequence: CASSEAGLTFYGYTF. In DNA form, the CDR3 reads TGTGCCAGCAGTGAAGCTGGGCTGACGTTCTATGGCTACACCTTC.

The rearrangement links TRBV6-1 to TRBJ1-5, with D perhaps matching TRBD1 (6 bases). Between the trimmed V and J ends, which lost 7 bases and 7 bases, there was a span of 14 bases. Germline lookup yields CDR1 MNHNS and CDR2 SASEGT. The CDR3 extends over 13 amino acids. This chain's CDR3 is CASNQGFRQPQHF. Written as DNA, the CDR3 is TGTGCCAGCAATCAGGGGTTCAGGCAGCCCCAGCATTTT.

This clonotype occurred many times. V and J are TRBV20-1 and TRBJ2-7; tentatively, D is TRBD2 (6 bases). Germline CDR1 DFQATT, CDR2 SNEGSKA (reference sequence). CDR3 length: 15 residues. V lost 3 bases and J 4 bases, leaving 19 bases between the germline ends. CDR3 sequence (DNA): TGCAGTGCTAGCGCCGCGGACTACTGGCCGTACGAGCAGTACTTC. Translation gives CSASAADYWPYEQYF.